This paragraph reports one T cell receptor beta chain. The target antigen is unknown. The assay was immunoSEQ multiplex PCR, and TCRdb's table has in-frame clones only and misses some. Here the sample spans roughly 1,600,000 clones, 98% being singletons. Germline V gene lookup returns CDR1 SGHRS and CDR2 YFSETQ. The CDR3 contains 16 residues. Trimming took 4 bases from V and 5 from J; bases not matched to a gene: 14. This specimen belongs to a study of shared clonotypes between healthy human individuals. Regarding the study as a whole: Depth of sequencing was expected to influence donor clonotype sharing. The study generally estimated greater richness for naive than memory subsets.

Donors were healthy HIV-negative adults without recently reported acute infections or vaccinations. From CD4+ cells came CD45RA+ naive and CD45RA-negative memory subsets. The receptor's source is a man under 40 in good health. The V and J genes are TRBV5-1 and TRBJ2-7, with TRBD2 matching 8 bases. The sequencing input was naive CD4+ T cells sorted from blood. Subset denoted: CD45RA+ positively selected. The CDR3: CASSPEISGLGNEQYF. The CDR3 bases are TGCGCCAGCAGCCCCGAGATTTCGGGACTAGGGAACGAGCAGTACTTC.